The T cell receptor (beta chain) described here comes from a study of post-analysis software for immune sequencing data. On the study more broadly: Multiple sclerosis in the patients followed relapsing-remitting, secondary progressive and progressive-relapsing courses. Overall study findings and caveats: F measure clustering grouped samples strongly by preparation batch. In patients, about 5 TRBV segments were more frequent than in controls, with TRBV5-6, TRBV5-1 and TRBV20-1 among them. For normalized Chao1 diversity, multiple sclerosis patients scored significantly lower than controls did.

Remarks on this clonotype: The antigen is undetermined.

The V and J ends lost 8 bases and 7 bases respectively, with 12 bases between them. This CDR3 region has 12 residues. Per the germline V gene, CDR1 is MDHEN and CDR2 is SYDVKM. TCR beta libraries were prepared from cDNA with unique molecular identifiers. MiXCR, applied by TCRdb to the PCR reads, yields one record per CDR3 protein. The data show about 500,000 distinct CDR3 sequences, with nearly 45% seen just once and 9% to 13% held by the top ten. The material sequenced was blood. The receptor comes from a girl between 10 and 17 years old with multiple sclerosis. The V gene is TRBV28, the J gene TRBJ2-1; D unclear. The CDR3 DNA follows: TGTGCCAGCGGATTACGTAGGAATGAGCAGTTCTTC. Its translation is CASGLRRNEQFF.